The 21 T cell receptor beta chains given below trace back to one sample, sequenced in a study of OX40 agonist ivuxolimab in advanced cancers. TCRdb keeps only in-frame clones here, not all; method: immunoSEQ multiplex PCR. This sample carries fewer than 35,000 clones, less than 95% of them seen once, and the ten largest clones take nearly 25%. The source material was CD4+ or CD8+ T cells sorted from blood, sampled in a trial of the OX40 agonist ivuxolimab. The receptors were gathered from an adult with an advanced solid tumor such as melanoma, head and neck, liver or kidney cancer.

This chain links TRBV5-4 with TRBJ2-1; D may match TRBD1 or TRBD2 (6 bases each). Deletions cut 7 bases from V and 9 bases from J, with 14 bases between. The length of the CDR3 is 12 residues. Germline-derived CDR1 and CDR2 are SGHNT and YYREEE (reference sequence). In DNA, the CDR3 is TGTGCCAGCTGGGGGCGGGATGGTGAGCAGTTCTTC. It codes for CASWGRDGEQFF.

CDR3 in amino acids: CASSYGPPANYGYTF. The CDR3 DNA follows: TGTGCCAGCAGTTACGGTCCGCCAGCTAACTATGGCTACACCTTC. This chain connects TRBV6-5 to TRBJ1-2; no definite D call. Germline V CDR1 and CDR2: MNHEY, SVGAGI. The CDR3 consists of 15 residues. Trimming took off 2 bases at V and 0 bases at J, with 10 bases between the two ends.

The count of this clone is one. The chain combines TRBV7-6 with TRBJ2-1; the match to TRBD2 covers 8 bases. J lost 2 bases, V lost 9 bases, and 3 bases had no gene match. The CDR3 is 13 residues long. From germline, CDR1 is SGHVS and CDR2 FNYEAQ. CDR3 sequence: CASGLATYNEQFF. The CDR3 DNA reads as TGTGCCAGTGGACTAGCCACCTACAATGAGCAGTTCTTC. The full variable domain, its missing parts supplied by reference TRBV7-6 and TRBJ2-1, is GAGVSQSPRYKVTKRGQDVALRCDPISGHVSLYWYRQALGQGPEFLTYFNYEAQQDKSGLPNDRFSAERPEGSISTLTIQRTEQRDSAMYRCASGLATYNEQFFGPGTRLTVL.

This chain connects TRBV15 to TRBJ1-5; 8 positions match TRBD1. This CDR3 spans 15 amino acids. V was pared by 1 base and J by 6 bases, with 5 bases of the junction left unmatched. CDR1 is LNHNV and CDR2 is YYDKDF in the germline V gene (reference sequence). The CDR3 nucleotides are TGTGCCACCAGCAGAGGGACAGGGTTGGGTCAGCCCCAGCATTTT. Residues: CATSRGTGLGQPQHF.

V usage is TRBV7-9 and J usage is TRBJ1-1; 7 positions match TRBD1. Losses at the gene ends were 5 bases for V and 0 bases for J; bases not matched to a gene: 6. Per germline, CDR1 SEHNR and CDR2 FQNEAQ (reference sequence). The CDR3 has 15 amino acids. This CDR3 reads CASSGRQGLNTEAFF. In nucleotides, the CDR3 is TGTGCCAGCAGCGGCCGACAGGGTTTGAACACTGAAGCTTTCTTT.

The V call is TRBV7-9, the J call TRBJ2-7; D unresolved. Germline CDR1 reads SEHNR; CDR2 reads FQNEAQ (reference sequence). This CDR3 is built from 13 residues. Trimming took 5 bases from V and 0 from J, leaving 8 bases between them. CDR3 coding DNA: TGTGCCAGCAGCGATTCGAGCTCCTACGAGCAGTACTTC. Its translation: CASSDSSSYEQYF.

The V call is TRBV11-3, the J call TRBJ1-4; D gene unclear. The CDR3 has 12 amino acids. V lost 0 bases and J lost 6, with 2 bases in between. Germline CDR1 SGHNT, CDR2 YENEEA. The CDR3 nucleotides are TGTGCCAGCAGCTTAGATGATGAAAAACTGTTTTTT. Translation gives CASSLDDEKLFF.

V is TRBV6-6 and J is TRBJ1-3; tentative D call: TRBD1 (6 bases). V lost 0 bases to trimming and J lost 0 bases, with 9 bases between them. Germline CDR1 and CDR2: MNHNY and SVGAGI (reference sequence). This CDR3 region has 16 residues. This chain's CDR3 is CASSYSQGYSGNTIYF. The CDR3 nucleotides read TGTGCCAGCAGTTACTCACAGGGCTACTCTGGAAACACCATATATTTT.

The chain employs TRBV29-1 and TRBJ2-1; 11 bases match TRBD2. The CDR3 totals 13 residues. Germline lookup yields CDR1 SQVTM and CDR2 ANQGSEA. After removal of 7 bases from V and 9 bases from J, the junction contained 8 bases not matched to a gene. The chain's CDR3 is CSGSGRDGGEQFF. DNA of the CDR3: TGCAGCGGTAGCGGGAGGGACGGGGGTGAGCAGTTCTTC.

The gene calls are TRBV11-2 and TRBJ2-7; 7 positions agree with TRBD1. This CDR3 has 13 residues. With 6 bases clipped from V and 4 bases from J, the junction kept 6 bases outside the gene matches. Germline V CDR1 and CDR2: SGHAT, FQNNGV. This CDR3 is CASRLQGQYEQYF. In nucleotides, the CDR3 is TGTGCCAGCAGATTACAGGGGCAGTACGAGCAGTACTTC.

The rearrangement uses TRBV27 and TRBJ1-5; D is unclear. Germline values: CDR1 MNHEY, CDR2 SMNVEV (reference sequence). The CDR3 contains 15 residues. Trimming pared 3 bases from V and 0 bases from J, leaving 9 bases between. CDR3 loop: CASSFGPYSNQPQHF. The CDR3 DNA follows: TGTGCCAGCAGTTTCGGTCCCTATAGCAATCAGCCCCAGCATTTT.

The rearrangement uses TRBV9 and TRBJ2-7; 7 positions agree with TRBD1. Germline values: CDR1 SGDLS, CDR2 YYNGEE. Unmatched junction bases numbered 2, after V lost 3 bases and J lost 5 bases. The CDR3 covers 12 residues. In nucleotides, the CDR3 is TGTGCCAGCAGCGAGACAGGGAACGAGCAGTACTTC. Protein sequence: CASSETGNEQYF.

The CDR3 here is CASSLFGGASNQPQHF. DNA of the CDR3: TGTGCCAGCAGTTTATTTGGGGGGGCTAGCAATCAGCCCCAGCATTTT. The V gene is TRBV28, the J gene TRBJ1-5; TRBD1 might be the D (6 bases). This CDR3 has 16 amino acids. Germline lookup yields CDR1 MDHEN and CDR2 SYDVKM. Trimming pared 1 base from V and 0 bases from J, leaving 10 bases between.

CDR3 sequence (DNA): TGTGCCAGCAGCCAAGGACAGTGGAACACTGAAGCTTTCTTT. As protein: CASSQGQWNTEAFF. The J gene is TRBJ1-1, the V gene TRBV14, with a possible D match to TRBD1 (5 bases). Per germline, CDR1 SGHDN and CDR2 FVKESK. V was trimmed by 1 base and J by 1 base, leaving 7 bases between them. The CDR3 is 14 residues long.

This rearrangement joins TRBV6-5 to TRBJ2-2; D is perhaps TRBD1 or TRBD2 (5 bases each). Trimming shortened V by 6 bases and J by 0 bases, and 11 bases separated the two germline ends. Per the germline V gene, CDR1 is MNHEY and CDR2 is SVGAGI. The CDR3 is made up of 15 amino acids. The CDR3 DNA is TGTGCCAGCAGAAGGGACGTTTCGAACACCGGGGAGCTGTTTTTT. It encodes CASRRDVSNTGELFF.

This sequence joins TRBV2 and TRBJ2-7, with D possibly being TRBD1 (5 bases). The germline CDR1 and CDR2 sequences are SNHLY and FYNNEI. Trimming pared 3 bases from V and 1 base from J, leaving 16 bases between. The CDR3 is made up of 16 amino acids. The CDR3 DNA reads as TGTGCCAGCAGTGACGATCGGACAAACCCTTCCTACGAGCAGTACTTC. This translates into CASSDDRTNPSYEQYF. Variable domain in full (rest from reference TRBV2 and TRBJ2-7): EPEVTQTPSHQVTQMGQEVILRCVPISNHLYFYWYRQILGQKVEFLVSFYNNEISEKSEIFDDQFSVERPDGSNFTLKIRSTKLEDSAMYFCASSDDRTNPSYEQYFGPGTRLTVT.

The chain joins TRBV29-1 to TRBJ1-1; a possible D gene is TRBD1 (5 bases). This CDR3 has 14 amino acids. Trimming stripped 1 base from V and 2 bases from J, with 11 bases between. The germline V gene has CDR1 SQVTM and CDR2 ANQGSEA. This CDR3 is CSVEGRDVNTEAFF. CDR3 bases: TGCAGCGTTGAAGGGAGGGACGTTAACACTGAAGCTTTCTTT.

The chain employs TRBV19 and TRBJ2-7; D may be TRBD2 (5 bases). From germline, CDR1 is LNHDA and CDR2 SQIVND (reference sequence). This CDR3 has 14 residues. Trimming stripped 5 bases from V and 6 bases from J, with 17 bases between. CDR3 residues: CASSAPTERREQYF. Here the CDR3 DNA reads TGTGCCAGTAGTGCCCCTACGGAGCGGCGCGAGCAGTACTTC.

V gene TRBV27 combines with J gene TRBJ2-2; 9 positions agree with TRBD2. The V gene's germline CDR1 is MNHEY and CDR2 SMNVEV (reference sequence). Trimming took 1 base from V and 5 from J; bases not matched to a gene: 2. The CDR3 contains 15 residues. The DNA for the CDR3 is TGTGCCAGCAGTTTATTTAGCGGGAGAACCGGGGAGCTGTTTTTT. This translates into CASSLFSGRTGELFF.

The rearrangement links TRBV12-5 to TRBJ1-3; D unresolved. The germline CDR1 and CDR2 sequences are LGHNT and FRNRAP. Between the trimmed V and J ends, which lost 1 base and 2 bases, there was a span of 12 bases. The CDR3 is made up of 16 amino acids. Written as DNA, the CDR3 is TGTGCTAGTGGTTTGGAAGGGAAGGTTGCTGGAAACACCATATATTTT. Translation: CASGLEGKVAGNTIYF.

V and J are TRBV6-6 and TRBJ2-1; 8 bases map to TRBD2. The V segment lost 4 bases and the J segment 6 bases; nucleotides outside the gene matches: 8. The V gene's germline CDR1 is MNHNY and CDR2 SVGAGI (reference sequence). This CDR3 comprises 15 residues. CDR3 region: CASSSSAGGLNEQFF. In nucleotides, the CDR3 is TGTGCCAGCAGTTCCTCGGCGGGAGGCCTCAATGAGCAGTTCTTC.